This TCR beta chain is drawn from a study of a mutant IDH1 vaccine in newly diagnosed glioma. The CDR3 is 18 amino acids. Trimming cost V 1 base and J 0 bases, with 16 bases left between them. CDR1 and CDR2 from the germline V gene are MGHRA and YSYEKL. Specified time point: week 35, safety follow-up. Vaccine doses each comprised 300 ug of mutant IDH1 20-mer peptide, with topical imiquimod. In regard to this clone: The antigen is unknown.

Measured with immunoSEQ multiplex PCR; TCRdb has only the in-frame clones, and not every one. The sample includes tens of thousands of clones, 60% to 75% of them seen just once. The specimen was PBMCs, collected from a glioma patient whose treatment included an IDH1 peptide vaccine. The origin of this receptor is a man between 50 and 59 years old with glioma. V is TRBV4-1 and J is TRBJ1-5; D unclear. CDR3 DNA: TGCGCCAGCAGCCAAGTCCGCCAGCAAAAACTTAGCAATCAGCCCCAGCATTTT. Residues: CASSQVRQQKLSNQPQHF.